These T cell receptor beta chains were read from a single sample in a study of blood T cells in healthy people across ages. Using its own MiXCR run on the 5' RACE reads, TCRdb lists one record per CDR3 protein. The table has about 1.5 million distinct CDR3 sequences, 42% seen once; the top ten hold around 4%. Sequencing input: blood. These TCRs come from a young woman in good health. CDR3s include the opening cysteine and the closing phenylalanine or tryptophan. A D gene is named only where the DNA matches it firmly. Clone size is not always given. Where it is, it says once, few, many or a class for expanded clones.

j_call clone_size d_call v_call cdr3_nt cdr3_aa
TRBJ2-1 . . TRBV29-1 TGCAGCGGGACCGAAGGGGCAGGCTGGAATGAGCAGTTCTTC CSGTEGAGWNEQFF
TRBJ2-7 . . TRBV30 TGTGCCGGGGAGAGGGACAACTCCTACGAGCAGTACTTC CAGERDNSYEQYF
TRBJ2-7 . TRBD1 TRBV6-5 TGTGCCAGCAGTCACCGGGACAGGTCCGGCGAGCAGTACTTC CASSHRDRSGEQYF
TRBJ2-7 . TRBD2 TRBV29-1 TGCAGCGGCAGGGTAGCGGGTTACCACGAGCAGTACTTC CSGRVAGYHEQYF
TRBJ2-1 few . TRBV7-2 TGTGCCAGCAGCAGACAAACAAGGAGCTCCTACAATGAGCAGTTCTTC CASSRQTRSSYNEQFF
TRBJ2-1 . . TRBV29-1 TGCAGCGTTGAAGACAGGTACAATGAGCAGTTCTTC CSVEDRYNEQFF
TRBJ2-1 few TRBD2 TRBV6-1 TGTGCCAGCACCCTAGCGGGGACCTACAATGAGCAGTTCTTC CASTLAGTYNEQFF
TRBJ2-3 . . TRBV14 TGTGCCAGCAGCCAAAGACAGGTCGTGCAGTATTTT CASSQRQVVQYF
TRBJ1-6 once TRBD1 TRBV6-2/TRBV6-3 TGTGCCAGCAGCGGGGACAGACGGAATTCACCCCTCCACTTT CASSGDRRNSPLHF
TRBJ2-7 few TRBD2 TRBV7-3 TGTGCCAGCAGCTCCCTTACTAGCGGAGATTACAATGAGCAGTACTTC CASSSLTSGDYNEQYF
TRBJ2-1 . TRBD2 TRBV25-1 TGTGCCAGCAGTGTACTAGCGGGAGGGAATGAGCAGTTCTTC CASSVLAGGNEQFF
TRBJ2-7 few . TRBV12-1 TGTGCCAGCAGCTTTGCGCGAACACAACACTACGAGCAGTACTTC CASSFARTQHYEQYF
TRBJ2-7 . TRBD2 TRBV15 TGTGCCACCAGCAGAGAAGGGACTAGTTGGGAGCAGTACTTC CATSREGTSWEQYF